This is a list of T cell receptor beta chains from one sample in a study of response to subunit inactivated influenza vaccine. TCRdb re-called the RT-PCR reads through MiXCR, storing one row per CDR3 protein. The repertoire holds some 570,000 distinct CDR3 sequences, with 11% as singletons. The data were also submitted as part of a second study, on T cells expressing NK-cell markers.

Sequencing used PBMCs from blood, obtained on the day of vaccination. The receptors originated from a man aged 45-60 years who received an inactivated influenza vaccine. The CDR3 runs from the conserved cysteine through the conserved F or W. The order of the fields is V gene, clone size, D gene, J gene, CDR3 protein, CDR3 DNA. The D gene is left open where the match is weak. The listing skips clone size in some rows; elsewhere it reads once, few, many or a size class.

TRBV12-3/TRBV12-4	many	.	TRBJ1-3	CASSLSTAGNTIYF	TGTGCCAGCAGTTTAAGTACAGCTGGAAACACCATATATTTT
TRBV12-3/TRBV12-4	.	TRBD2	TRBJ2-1	CASTSGGLSSSYNEQFF	TGTGCCAGCACTTCGGGGGGACTCAGCAGCTCCTACAATGAGCAGTTCTTC
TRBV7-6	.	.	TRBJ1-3	CASSPDSALGNTIYF	TGTGCCAGCAGCCCCGACAGCGCTCTCGGAAACACCATATATTTT
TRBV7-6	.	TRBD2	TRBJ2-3	CASSYRLAGGPTDTQYF	TGTGCCAGCAGCTACAGACTAGCGGGGGGGCCGACAGATACGCAGTATTTT
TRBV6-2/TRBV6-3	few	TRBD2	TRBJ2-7	CASSTGLAGATEQYF	TGTGCCAGCAGTACCGGACTAGCGGGAGCCACCGAGCAGTACTTC
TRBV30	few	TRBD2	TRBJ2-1	CAWKAGPQENEQFF	TGTGCCTGGAAAGCGGGACCCCAAGAGAATGAGCAGTTCTTC
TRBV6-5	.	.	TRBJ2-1	CASSYRRGEYNEQFF	TGTGCCAGCAGTTATCGACGGGGCGAATACAATGAGCAGTTCTTC
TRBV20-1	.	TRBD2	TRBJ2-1	CSARDPPSGRNNEQFF	TGCAGTGCTAGAGATCCTCCTAGCGGGAGGAACAATGAGCAGTTCTTC
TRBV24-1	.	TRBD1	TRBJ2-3	CATSDSRDRGTDTQYF	TGTGCCACCAGTGATAGTCGGGACAGGGGAACAGATACGCAGTATTTT
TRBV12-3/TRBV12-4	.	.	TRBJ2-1	CASSSQYNEQFF	TGTGCCAGCAGTTCACAATACAATGAGCAGTTCTTC
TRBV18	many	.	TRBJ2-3	CASTPTDTQYF	TGTGCCAGCACCCCTACAGATACGCAGTATTTT
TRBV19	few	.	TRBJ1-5	CASRSQGNQPQHF	TGTGCCAGTAGATCTCAGGGGAATCAGCCCCAGCATTTT
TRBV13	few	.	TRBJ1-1	CASSYGRTTEAFF	TGTGCCAGCAGCTATGGACGGACTACTGAAGCTTTCTTT
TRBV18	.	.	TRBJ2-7	CASSQNQGGVDEQYF	TGTGCCAGCTCACAAAACCAGGGAGGAGTCGACGAGCAGTACTTC
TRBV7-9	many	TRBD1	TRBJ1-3	CASSLDRGPGNTIYF	TGTGCCAGCAGTTTGGACAGGGGCCCTGGAAACACCATATATTTT
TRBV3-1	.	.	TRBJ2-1	CASSQGHSEGGYNEQFF	TGTGCCAGCAGCCAAGGTCATAGCGAGGGGGGATACAATGAGCAGTTCTTC
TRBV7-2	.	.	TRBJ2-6	CASSLDRLGANVLTF	TGTGCCAGCAGCTTAGATAGATTGGGGGCCAACGTCCTGACTTTC
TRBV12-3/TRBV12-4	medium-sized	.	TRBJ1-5	CASSLTLRVGLRQDSNQPQHF	TGTGCCAGCAGTTTAACGCTCCGTGTAGGCTTGCGGCAGGATAGCAATCAGCCCCAGCATTTT
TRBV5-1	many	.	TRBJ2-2	CASSESFGELFF	TGCGCCAGCAGCGAATCTTTCGGGGAGCTGTTTTTT
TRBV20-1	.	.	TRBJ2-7	CSAPGYEQYF	TGCAGTGCCCCGGGGTACGAGCAGTACTTC
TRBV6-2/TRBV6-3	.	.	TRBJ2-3	CASSYRMRGTDTQYF	TGTGCCAGCAGTTATAGAATGAGGGGCACAGATACGCAGTATTTT
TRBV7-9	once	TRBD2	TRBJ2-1	CASSLEGTSEEGQFF	TGTGCCAGCAGCTTAGAGGGGACTAGCGAGGAGGGGCAGTTCTTC
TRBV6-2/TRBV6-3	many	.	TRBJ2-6	CASRQISGANVLTF	TGTGCCAGCAGGCAAATCTCTGGGGCCAACGTCCTGACTTTC
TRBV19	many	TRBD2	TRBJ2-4	CASSAPSSGRKNIQYF	TGTGCCAGTAGTGCGCCTTCTAGCGGGAGAAAAAACATTCAGTACTTC
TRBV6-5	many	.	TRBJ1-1	CASSYSIGLNTEAFF	TGTGCCAGCAGTTACTCAATAGGGTTGAACACTGAAGCTTTCTTT
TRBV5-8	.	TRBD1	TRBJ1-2	CASSSLSRDRKNYGYTF	TGTGCCAGCAGCTCGCTGAGCCGGGACAGAAAAAACTATGGCTACACCTTC
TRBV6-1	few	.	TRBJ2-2	CAGARGIGGELFF	TGTGCCGGCGCTAGGGGAATTGGCGGGGAGCTGTTTTTT
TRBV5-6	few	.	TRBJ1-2	CASSLAGPYYGYTF	TGTGCCAGCAGCTTGGCGGGTCCGTACTATGGCTACACCTTC
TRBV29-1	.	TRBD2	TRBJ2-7	CSVGGTSGRTYEQYF	TGCAGCGTTGGTGGGACTAGCGGACGAACCTACGAGCAGTACTTC
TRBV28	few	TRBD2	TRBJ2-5	CASSSPSVAGVETQYF	TGTGCCAGCAGTTCCCCCTCGGTAGCGGGAGTAGAGACCCAGTACTTC
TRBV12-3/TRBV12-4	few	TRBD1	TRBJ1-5	CASSRSQGAGQPQHF	TGTGCCAGCAGCCGCTCACAGGGGGCAGGGCAGCCCCAGCATTTT
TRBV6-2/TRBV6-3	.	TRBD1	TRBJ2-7	CASSTTGQGFEQYF	TGTGCCAGCAGTACGACGGGACAGGGTTTCGAGCAGTACTTC
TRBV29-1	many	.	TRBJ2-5	CSVGGPRETQYF	TGCAGCGTAGGTGGACCTCGGGAGACCCAGTACTTC
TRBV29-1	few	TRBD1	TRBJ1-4	CSVGPGTAATNEKLFF	TGCAGCGTTGGCCCAGGGACAGCTGCAACTAATGAAAAACTGTTTTTT
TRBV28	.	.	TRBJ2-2	CASSFQHANTGELFF	TGTGCCAGCAGTTTCCAACACGCGAACACCGGGGAGCTGTTTTTT
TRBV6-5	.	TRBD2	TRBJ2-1	CASSLERGVTYNEQFF	TGTGCCAGCAGTTTAGAGCGGGGGGTAACCTACAATGAGCAGTTCTTC
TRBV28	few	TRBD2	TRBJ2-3	CASSPRRGESTDTQYF	TGTGCCAGCAGTCCACGTCGGGGGGAGAGTACAGATACGCAGTATTTT
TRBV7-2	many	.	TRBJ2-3	CASSFGPSTDTQYF	TGTGCCAGCAGTTTCGGACCAAGCACAGATACGCAGTATTTT
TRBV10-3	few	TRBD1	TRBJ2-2	CAISAGTVNTGELFF	TGTGCCATCAGCGCCGGGACAGTTAACACCGGGGAGCTGTTTTTT
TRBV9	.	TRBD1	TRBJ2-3	CASSSRSGGSDTQYF	TGTGCCAGCAGCTCTCGATCAGGGGGCTCAGATACGCAGTATTTT
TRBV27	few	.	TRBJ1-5	CASSLSPGKKGQPQHF	TGTGCCAGCAGTTTATCGCCAGGGAAGAAAGGCCAGCCCCAGCATTTT
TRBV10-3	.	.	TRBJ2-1	CAISESASRNEQFF	TGTGCCATCAGTGAGTCGGCTAGTAGAAATGAGCAGTTCTTC
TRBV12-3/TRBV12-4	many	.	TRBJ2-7	CASSEAYEQYF	TGTGCCAGCAGCGAAGCGTACGAGCAGTACTTC
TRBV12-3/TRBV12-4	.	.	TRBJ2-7	CASSLDVTLSYEQYF	TGTGCCAGCAGTTTAGACGTGACTCTATCCTACGAGCAGTACTTC
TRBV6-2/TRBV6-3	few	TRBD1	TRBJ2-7	CASRGQGSSYEQYF	TGTGCCAGCAGGGGACAGGGGAGCTCCTACGAGCAGTACTTC
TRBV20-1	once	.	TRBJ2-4	CSLWGDIQYF	TGCAGCCTGTGGGGGGACATTCAGTACTTC
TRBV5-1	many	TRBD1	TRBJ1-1	CASSFGQGVLPYNTEAFF	TGCGCCAGCAGCTTTGGACAGGGGGTCCTCCCGTATAACACTGAAGCTTTCTTT
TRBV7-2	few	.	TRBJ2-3	CASSALGLRTDTQYF	TGTGCCAGCAGCGCCCTCGGACTCCGCACAGATACGCAGTATTTT
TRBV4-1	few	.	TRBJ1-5	CASSQVAREYSNQPQHF	TGCGCCAGCAGCCAAGTCGCCAGGGAATATAGCAATCAGCCCCAGCATTTT
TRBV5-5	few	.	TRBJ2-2	CASSLGQLPGELFF	TGTGCCAGCAGCTTGGGACAGTTGCCCGGGGAGCTGTTTTTT
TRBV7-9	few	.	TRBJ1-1	CASSLREGRTEAFF	TGTGCCAGCAGCTTACGGGAGGGGAGGACTGAAGCTTTCTTT
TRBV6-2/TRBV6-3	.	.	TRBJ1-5	CASSYYRNSNQPQHF	TGTGCCAGCAGTTACTACAGAAATAGCAATCAGCCCCAGCATTTT
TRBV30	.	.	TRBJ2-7	CAWSGQLSYEQYF	TGTGCCTGGAGTGGGCAGTTGTCCTACGAGCAGTACTTC
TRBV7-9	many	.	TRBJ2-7	CASSLRQEASEQYF	TGTGCCAGCAGCTTACGACAGGAGGCTAGTGAGCAGTACTTC
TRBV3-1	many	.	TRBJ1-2	CASSPQTGAGGYTF	TGTGCCAGCAGCCCGCAGACGGGGGCCGGTGGCTACACCTTC
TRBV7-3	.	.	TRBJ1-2	CASSQTPEANGYTF	TGTGCCAGCAGTCAAACTCCAGAAGCTAACGGCTACACCTTC
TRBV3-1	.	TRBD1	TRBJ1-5	CASSQGQGRQPQHF	TGTGCCAGCAGCCAAGGACAGGGAAGGCAGCCCCAGCATTTT
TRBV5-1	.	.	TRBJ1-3	CATRPRPLVGNTIYF	TGCGCCACCCGCCCACGGCCGTTGGTCGGAAACACCATATATTTT